This T cell receptor (beta chain) is drawn from a study of radiotherapy plus CTLA-4 blockade in lung cancer. Study-level findings and limits: Response, reportedly, was best predicted by interferon-beta along with early blood T cell clone dynamics.

This clone was observed a few times. Its target is not known. Clones were read by immunoSEQ multiplex PCR, and TCRdb kept only the in-frame ones, dropping some. The data hold 40,000 to 45,000 clones, with approximately 70% observed a single time. CDR3 length: 16 residues. The V gene's germline CDR1 is SGHDT and CDR2 YYEEEE. The trim removed 4 bases at V and 5 bases at J, leaving 15 bases unmatched. The study treated chemo-refractory metastatic non-small-cell lung cancer patients with focal radiation plus ipilimumab CTLA-4 blockade. The chain couples TRBV5-6 to TRBJ2-7; 7 positions match TRBD1. This TCR came from a human donor with non-small cell lung cancer who had stable disease on radiotherapy plus ipilimumab. The sequenced sample was peripheral blood, obtained from a patient treated with radiotherapy plus ipilimumab. The CDR3 loop reads CASSPVDREVPHEQYF. CDR3 bases: TGTGCCAGCAGCCCGGTCGACAGGGAAGTTCCCCACGAGCAGTACTTC. The whole variable domain, remainder taken from reference TRBV5-6 and TRBJ2-7, is DAGVTQSPTHLIKTRGQQVTLRCSPKSGHDTVSWYQQALGQGPQFIFQYYEEEERQRGNFPDRFSGHQFPNYSSELNVNALLLGDSALYLCASSPVDREVPHEQYFGPGTRLTVT.